This note documents a single T cell receptor beta chain sequence. Its specificity is not known. Germline loops: CDR1 KGHSH, CDR2 LQKENI. V was trimmed by 3 bases and J by 3 bases, leaving 12 bases between them. The CDR3 runs 15 residues. Here immunoSEQ multiplex PCR was the method, and the copy in TCRdb shows in-frame clones only, minus some. The repertoire holds over 30,000 clones, with more than 75% as singletons. This specimen belongs to a study of STAT3 mutations in large granular lymphocyte leukemia. Study findings and constraints: Every T-cell large granular lymphocyte leukemia patient had at least one immunodominant TCR beta clonotype.

The sample comprised peripheral blood mononuclear cells. The chain links TRBV18 to TRBJ1-5; D ambiguous. The sequence derives from a man in his sixties with T-cell large granular lymphocyte leukemia. Some clones in this sample may be carry-over from other donors' samples. CDR3 coding DNA: TGTGCCAGCTCACCGGCTGGGCAGGCCAATCAGCCCCAGCATTTT. It codes for CASSPAGQANQPQHF.